These 3 T cell receptor beta chains were sequenced from one sample in a study of cytomegalovirus exposure and HLA in healthy donors. The data were produced by immunoSEQ multiplex PCR, yet TCRdb's version contains in-frame clones alone and is incomplete. The sample has about 160,000 clones; just under 90% are singletons. The source material was PBMCs. The receptors here all came from a man between 18 and 35 years old in good health and CMV-seropositive.

This chain joins TRBV2 and TRBJ2-7, with no clear D. Trimming took off 3 bases at V and 1 base at J, with 10 bases between the two ends. Germline lookup yields CDR1 SNHLY and CDR2 FYNNEI. The CDR3 loop spans 14 amino acids. Here the CDR3 reads CASSDQARSYEQYF. The CDR3 nucleotides read TGTGCCAGCAGTGACCAAGCGAGATCCTACGAGCAGTACTTC. The whole variable domain, remainder taken from reference TRBV2 and TRBJ2-7, is EPEVTQTPSHQVTQMGQEVILRCVPISNHLYFYWYRQILGQKVEFLVSFYNNEISEKSEIFDDQFSVERPDGSNFTLKIRSTKLEDSAMYFCASSDQARSYEQYFGPGTRLTVT.

V gene TRBV6-1 combines with J gene TRBJ2-7, with TRBD2 matching 7 bases. This CDR3 is 14 amino acids long. Germline lookup yields CDR1 MNHNS and CDR2 SASEGT. V lost 6 bases, J lost 6 bases, and 11 bases stayed unmatched. The CDR3 region has the DNA TGTGCCAGCAGCGTGCAGCGGGACCTGGGCGAGCAGTACTTC. It yields the protein CASSVQRDLGEQYF.

This clone was found once. This sequence joins TRBV5-1 and TRBJ2-3; D uncertain. Per the germline V gene, CDR1 is SGHRS and CDR2 is YFSETQ. Trimming stripped 4 bases from V and 1 base from J, with 7 bases between. CDR3 length equals 13 residues. DNA for the CDR3: TGCGCCAGCAGCCAGGATCGCACAGATACGCAGTATTTT. Protein product: CASSQDRTDTQYF.